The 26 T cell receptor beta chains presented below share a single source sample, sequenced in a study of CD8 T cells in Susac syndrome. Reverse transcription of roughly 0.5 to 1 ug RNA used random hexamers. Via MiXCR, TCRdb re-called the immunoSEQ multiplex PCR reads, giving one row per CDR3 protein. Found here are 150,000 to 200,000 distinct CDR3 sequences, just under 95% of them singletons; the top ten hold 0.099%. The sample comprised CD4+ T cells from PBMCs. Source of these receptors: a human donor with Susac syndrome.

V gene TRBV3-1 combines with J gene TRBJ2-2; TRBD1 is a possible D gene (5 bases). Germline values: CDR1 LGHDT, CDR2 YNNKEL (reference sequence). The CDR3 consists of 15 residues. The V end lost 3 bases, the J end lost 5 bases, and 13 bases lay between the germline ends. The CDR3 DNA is TGTGCCAGCAGCCACTTCAACAGACAGACCGGGGAGCTGTTTTTT. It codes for CASSHFNRQTGELFF.

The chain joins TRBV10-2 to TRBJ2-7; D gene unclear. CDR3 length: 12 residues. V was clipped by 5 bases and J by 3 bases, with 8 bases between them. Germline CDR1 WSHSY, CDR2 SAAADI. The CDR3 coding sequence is TGCGCCAGCAGTCTCGACAACTACGAGCAGTACTTC. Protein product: CASSLDNYEQYF.

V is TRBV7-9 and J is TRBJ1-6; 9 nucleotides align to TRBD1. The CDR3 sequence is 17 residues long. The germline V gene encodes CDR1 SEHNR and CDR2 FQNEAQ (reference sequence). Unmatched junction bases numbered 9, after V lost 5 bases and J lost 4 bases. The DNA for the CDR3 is TGTGCCAGCAGCGGGACAGGGAGTAGAGATTATAATTCACCCCTCCACTTT. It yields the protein CASSGTGSRDYNSPLHF.

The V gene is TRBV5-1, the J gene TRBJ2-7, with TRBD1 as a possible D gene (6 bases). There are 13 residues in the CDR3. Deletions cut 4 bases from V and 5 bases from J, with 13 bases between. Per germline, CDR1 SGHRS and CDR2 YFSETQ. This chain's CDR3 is CASSHEQGDEQYF. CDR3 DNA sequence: TGCGCCAGCAGCCACGAACAGGGTGACGAGCAGTACTTC.

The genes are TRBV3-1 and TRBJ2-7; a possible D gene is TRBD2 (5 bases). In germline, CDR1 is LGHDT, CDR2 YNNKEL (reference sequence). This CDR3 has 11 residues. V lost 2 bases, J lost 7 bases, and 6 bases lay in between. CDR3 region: CASSQTREQYF. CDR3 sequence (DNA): TGTGCCAGCAGCCAAACTAGAGAGCAGTACTTC.

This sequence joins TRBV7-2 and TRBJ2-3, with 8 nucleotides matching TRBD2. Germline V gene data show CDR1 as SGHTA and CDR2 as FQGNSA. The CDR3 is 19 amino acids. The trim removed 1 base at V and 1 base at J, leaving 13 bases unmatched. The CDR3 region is CASSLVGWVSGGGTDTQYF. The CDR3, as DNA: TGTGCCAGCAGCTTAGTAGGCTGGGTGAGCGGGGGAGGCACAGATACGCAGTATTTT.

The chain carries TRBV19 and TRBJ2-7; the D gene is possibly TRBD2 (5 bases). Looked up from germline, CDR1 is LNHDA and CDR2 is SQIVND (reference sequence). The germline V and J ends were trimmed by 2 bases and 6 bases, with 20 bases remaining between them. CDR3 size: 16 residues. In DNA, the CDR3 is TGTGCCAGTAGTATAACTGGAGGCGGACCGGTCTCCGAGCAGTACTTC. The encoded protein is CASSITGGGPVSEQYF.

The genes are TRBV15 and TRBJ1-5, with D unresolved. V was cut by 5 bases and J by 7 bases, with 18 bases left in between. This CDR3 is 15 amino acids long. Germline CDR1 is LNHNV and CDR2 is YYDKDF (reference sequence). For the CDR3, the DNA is TGTGCCACCAGCCCGACGTTGGAGGAGAGGCAGCCCCAGCATTTT. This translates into CATSPTLEERQPQHF.

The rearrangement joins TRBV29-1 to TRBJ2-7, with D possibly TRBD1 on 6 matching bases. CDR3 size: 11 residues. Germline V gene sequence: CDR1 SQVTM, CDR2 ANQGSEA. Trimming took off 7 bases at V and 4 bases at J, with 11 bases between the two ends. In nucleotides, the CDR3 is TGCAGCGCCGTTGGGACATACGAGCAGTACTTC. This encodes CSAVGTYEQYF.

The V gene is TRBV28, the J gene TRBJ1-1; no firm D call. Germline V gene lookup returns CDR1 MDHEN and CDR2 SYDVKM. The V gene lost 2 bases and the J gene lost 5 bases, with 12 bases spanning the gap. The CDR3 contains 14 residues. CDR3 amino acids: CASSLGGKGTEAFF. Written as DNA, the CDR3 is TGTGCCAGCAGTTTAGGAGGGAAAGGTACTGAAGCTTTCTTT.

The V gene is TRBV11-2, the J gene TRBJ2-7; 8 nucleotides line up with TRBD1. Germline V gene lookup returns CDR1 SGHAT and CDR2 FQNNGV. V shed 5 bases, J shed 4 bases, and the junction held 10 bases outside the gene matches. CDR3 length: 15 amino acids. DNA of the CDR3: TGTGCCAGCAGCGGCCAGACAGGGGACTGGTACGAGCAGTACTTC. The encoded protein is CASSGQTGDWYEQYF.

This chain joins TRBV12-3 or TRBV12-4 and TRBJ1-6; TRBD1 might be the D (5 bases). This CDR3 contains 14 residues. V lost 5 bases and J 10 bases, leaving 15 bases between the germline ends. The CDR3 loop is CASSPGRGVSPLHF. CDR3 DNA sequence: TGTGCCAGCAGTCCGGGACGTGGCGTGTCACCCCTCCACTTT.

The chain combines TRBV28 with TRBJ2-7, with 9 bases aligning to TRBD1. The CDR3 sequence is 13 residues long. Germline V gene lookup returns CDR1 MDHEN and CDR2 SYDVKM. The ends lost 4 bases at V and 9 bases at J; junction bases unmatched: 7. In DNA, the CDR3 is TGTGCCAGCAGTTGGACAGGGGTTAGGGTGCAGTACTTC. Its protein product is CASSWTGVRVQYF.

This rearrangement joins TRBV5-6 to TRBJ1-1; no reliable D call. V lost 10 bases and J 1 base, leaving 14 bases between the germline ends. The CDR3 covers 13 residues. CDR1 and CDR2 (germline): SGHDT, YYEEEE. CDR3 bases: TGTGCCTCAAGCTTCTTCCCGAACACTGAAGCTTTCTTT. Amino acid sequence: CASSFFPNTEAFF.

The CDR3 sequence is CASCRRGSGNEQFF. In nucleotides, the CDR3 is TGTGCCAGCTGCCGGAGGGGTTCGGGCAATGAGCAGTTCTTC. This sequence joins TRBV19 and TRBJ2-1; D may be TRBD2 (6 bases). Trimming pared 9 bases from V and 6 bases from J, leaving 18 bases between. Germline CDR1 LNHDA, CDR2 SQIVND (reference sequence). The CDR3 spans 14 residues.

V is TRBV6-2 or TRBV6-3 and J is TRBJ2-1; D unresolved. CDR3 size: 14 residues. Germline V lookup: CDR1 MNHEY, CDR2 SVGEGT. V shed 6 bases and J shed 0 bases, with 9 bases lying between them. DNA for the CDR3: TGTGCCAGCAGCCCCGTCCTCTCCTACAATGAGCAGTTCTTC. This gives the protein CASSPVLSYNEQFF.

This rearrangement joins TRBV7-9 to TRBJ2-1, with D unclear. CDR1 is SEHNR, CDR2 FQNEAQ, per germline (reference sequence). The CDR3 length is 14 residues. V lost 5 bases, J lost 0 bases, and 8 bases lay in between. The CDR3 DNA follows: TGTGCCAGCAGCCAACAGAGCTCCTACAATGAGCAGTTCTTC. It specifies CASSQQSSYNEQFF.

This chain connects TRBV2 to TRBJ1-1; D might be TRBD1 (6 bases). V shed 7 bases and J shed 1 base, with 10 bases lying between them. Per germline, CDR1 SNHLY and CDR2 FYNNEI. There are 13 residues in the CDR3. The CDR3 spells CASMIGGNTEAFF. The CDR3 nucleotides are TGTGCCAGCATGATAGGGGGGAACACTGAAGCTTTCTTT.

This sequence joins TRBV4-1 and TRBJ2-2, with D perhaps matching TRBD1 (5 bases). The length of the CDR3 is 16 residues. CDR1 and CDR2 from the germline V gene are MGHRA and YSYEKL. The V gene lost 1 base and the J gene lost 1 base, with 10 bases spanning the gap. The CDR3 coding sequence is TGCGCCAGCAGCCAAGCCTTAACAGGGAACACCGGGGAGCTGTTTTTT. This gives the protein CASSQALTGNTGELFF.

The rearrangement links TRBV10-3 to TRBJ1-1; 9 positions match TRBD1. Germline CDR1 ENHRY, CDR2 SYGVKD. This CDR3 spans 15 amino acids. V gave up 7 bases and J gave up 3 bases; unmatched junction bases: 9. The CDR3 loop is CAIKRDRDRDTEAFF. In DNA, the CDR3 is TGTGCCATCAAACGGGACAGGGATAGGGACACTGAAGCTTTCTTT.

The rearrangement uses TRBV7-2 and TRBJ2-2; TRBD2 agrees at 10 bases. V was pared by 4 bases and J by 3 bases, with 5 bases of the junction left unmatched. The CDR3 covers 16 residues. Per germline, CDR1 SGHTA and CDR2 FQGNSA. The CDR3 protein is CASSSIAGGYTGELFF. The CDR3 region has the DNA TGTGCCAGCAGCTCAATAGCGGGGGGCTACACCGGGGAGCTGTTTTTT.

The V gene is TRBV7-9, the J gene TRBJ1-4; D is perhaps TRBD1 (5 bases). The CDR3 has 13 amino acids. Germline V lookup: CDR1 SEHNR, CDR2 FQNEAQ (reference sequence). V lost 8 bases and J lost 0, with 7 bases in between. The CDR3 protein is CASSGPTNEKLFF. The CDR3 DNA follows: TGTGCCAGCTCGGGGCCAACTAATGAAAAACTGTTTTTT.

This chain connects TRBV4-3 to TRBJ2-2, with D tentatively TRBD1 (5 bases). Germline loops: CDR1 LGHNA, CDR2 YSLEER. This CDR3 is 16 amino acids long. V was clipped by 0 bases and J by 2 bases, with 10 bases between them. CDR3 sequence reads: CASSQDPRANTGELFF. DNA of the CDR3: TGCGCCAGCAGCCAAGACCCCAGGGCCAACACCGGGGAGCTGTTTTTT.

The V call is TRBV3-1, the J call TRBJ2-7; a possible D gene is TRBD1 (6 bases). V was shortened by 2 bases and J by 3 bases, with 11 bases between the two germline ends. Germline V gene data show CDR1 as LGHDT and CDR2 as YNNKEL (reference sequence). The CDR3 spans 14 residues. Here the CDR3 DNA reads TGTGCCAGCAGCCAACACGACAGGATCTACGAGCAGTACTTC. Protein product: CASSQHDRIYEQYF.

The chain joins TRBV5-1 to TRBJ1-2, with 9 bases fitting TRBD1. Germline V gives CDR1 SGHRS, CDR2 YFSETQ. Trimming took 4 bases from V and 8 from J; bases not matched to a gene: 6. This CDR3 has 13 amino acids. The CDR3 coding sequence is TGCGCCAGCAGCCCGGGACAGGGACAGGGCTACACCTTC. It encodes CASSPGQGQGYTF.

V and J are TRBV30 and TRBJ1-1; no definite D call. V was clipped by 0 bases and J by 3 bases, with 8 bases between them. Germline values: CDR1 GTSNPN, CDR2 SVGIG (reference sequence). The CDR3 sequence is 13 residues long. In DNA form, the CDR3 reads TGTGCCTGGAGTGTGTCGAGGGACACTGAAGCTTTCTTT. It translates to CAWSVSRDTEAFF.